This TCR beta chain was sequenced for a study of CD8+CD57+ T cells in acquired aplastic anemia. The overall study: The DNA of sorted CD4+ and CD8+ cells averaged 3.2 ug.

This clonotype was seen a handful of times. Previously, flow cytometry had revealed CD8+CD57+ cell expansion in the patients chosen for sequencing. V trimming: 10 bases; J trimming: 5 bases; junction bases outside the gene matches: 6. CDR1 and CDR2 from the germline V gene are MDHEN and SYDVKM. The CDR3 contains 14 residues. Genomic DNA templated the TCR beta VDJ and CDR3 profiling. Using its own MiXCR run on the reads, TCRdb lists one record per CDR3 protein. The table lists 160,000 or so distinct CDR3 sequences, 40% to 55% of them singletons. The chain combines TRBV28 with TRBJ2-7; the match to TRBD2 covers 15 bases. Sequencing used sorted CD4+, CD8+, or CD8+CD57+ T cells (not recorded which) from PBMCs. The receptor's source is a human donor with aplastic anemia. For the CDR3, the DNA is TGTGCCACTTGGACTAGCGGGAGGGTAGACGAGCAGTACTTC. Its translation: CATWTSGRVDEQYF.